The T cell receptor (beta chain) under discussion was sequenced for a study of T cell repertoires in cytomegalovirus infection (dated by TCRdb to between 2018 and 2021). For context, the study as a whole: Donor HLA type was relevant to the analysis, as public TCR beta signatures indicated carriage of CMV infection together with the matching HLA type. Findings and caveats that apply to the study as a whole: In the ex vivo response, HLA-C-restricted CMV-specific TCR beta clonotypes were dominant, and in two of eight donors the single most frequent clonotype came from this HLA-C-restricted group. In both this cohort and an independent roughly 350-donor cohort, the cumulative frequency of public TCR beta family members distinguished carriers of CMV infection plus the relevant HLA type.

A note on this clonotype: Its antigen specificity is not known. No base quality values were provided; no much bigger clone lies one nucleotide off.

Counted from cysteine to phenylalanine, this CDR3 has 18 amino acids. The retained sequence is limited to the CDR3, 54 bases, with the frame set at the first base. Looking up the germline V gene yields CDR1 SGHDN and CDR2 FVKESK. The junction shows trimming of 0 bases on V and 0 bases on J, and the gene matches do not reach 10 bases of it. Instrument used: Illumina HiSeq 1500. TCRdb trimmed public reads at Q25 via fastp, called clones via MiXCR and kept in-frame beta chains. Each record represents a unique CDR3 protein, reported with the most common genes and DNA among its rows. The sample table lists nearly 550,000 distinct CDR3 sequences, more than 15% of them with a count of one. The ten largest clonotypes hold roughly a quarter of the sample.

This TCR came from a human donor in good health (CMV status not recorded). Some clones in this sample may be carry-over from other donors' samples. Sequencing was carried out using CD8+ T cells from PBMCs. The chain employs TRBV14 and TRBJ1-1, with TRBD1 identical over 7 junction bases. The nucleotides are TGTGCCAGCAGCCAAGATAAGGGAGACAGGGTGATGAACACTGAAGCTTTCTTT. It codes for CASSQDKGDRVMNTEAFF.